This T cell receptor (beta chain) appears in the sequencing data of a study of CD8 T cells in Susac syndrome. Roughly 0.45 to 1 ug RNA was reverse transcribed with random hexamers. TCRdb reprocessed the immunoSEQ multiplex PCR reads via MiXCR and lists one record per CDR3 protein. The sample consists of some 300,000 distinct CDR3 sequences, 75% to 90% of them appearing once. V was shortened by 1 base and J by 1 base, with 17 bases between the two germline ends. The CDR3 contains 16 residues. Germline V gives CDR1 SQVTM, CDR2 ANQGSEA. The receptor comes from a human donor with multiple sclerosis. Material for sequencing was CD8+ T cells from PBMCs. The rearrangement joins TRBV29-1 to TRBJ2-7; D not certain. The chain's CDR3 is CSVEAPGVRPSYEQYF. CDR3 nucleotide sequence: TGCAGCGTTGAAGCCCCAGGTGTACGGCCGTCCTACGAGCAGTACTTC.